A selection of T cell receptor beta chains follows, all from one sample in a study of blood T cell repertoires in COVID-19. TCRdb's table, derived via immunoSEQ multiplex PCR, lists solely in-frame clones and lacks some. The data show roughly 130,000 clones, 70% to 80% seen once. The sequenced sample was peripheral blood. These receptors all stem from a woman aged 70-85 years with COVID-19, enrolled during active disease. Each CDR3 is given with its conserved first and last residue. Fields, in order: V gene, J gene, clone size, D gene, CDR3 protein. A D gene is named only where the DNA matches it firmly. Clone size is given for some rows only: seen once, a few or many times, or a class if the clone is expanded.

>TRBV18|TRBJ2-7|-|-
CASSPPAGYYEQYF
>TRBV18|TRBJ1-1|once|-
CASSPHRVDTEAFF
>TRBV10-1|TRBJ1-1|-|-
CASWSDTEAFF
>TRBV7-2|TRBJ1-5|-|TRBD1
CASSSGQGRQPQHF
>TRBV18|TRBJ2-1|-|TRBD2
CASSPAGDEQFF
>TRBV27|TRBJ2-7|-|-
CASSLYLGSHEQYF
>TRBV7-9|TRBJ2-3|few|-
CASSSHVDTQYF
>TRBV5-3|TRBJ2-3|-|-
CARGPDTQYF
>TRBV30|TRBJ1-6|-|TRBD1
CAWSGQGNSPLHF
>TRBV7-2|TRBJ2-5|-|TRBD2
CASSPPPSGPQETQYF
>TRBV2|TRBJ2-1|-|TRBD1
CASSTGVEQFF
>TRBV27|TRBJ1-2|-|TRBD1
CASRSGRDSYGYTF